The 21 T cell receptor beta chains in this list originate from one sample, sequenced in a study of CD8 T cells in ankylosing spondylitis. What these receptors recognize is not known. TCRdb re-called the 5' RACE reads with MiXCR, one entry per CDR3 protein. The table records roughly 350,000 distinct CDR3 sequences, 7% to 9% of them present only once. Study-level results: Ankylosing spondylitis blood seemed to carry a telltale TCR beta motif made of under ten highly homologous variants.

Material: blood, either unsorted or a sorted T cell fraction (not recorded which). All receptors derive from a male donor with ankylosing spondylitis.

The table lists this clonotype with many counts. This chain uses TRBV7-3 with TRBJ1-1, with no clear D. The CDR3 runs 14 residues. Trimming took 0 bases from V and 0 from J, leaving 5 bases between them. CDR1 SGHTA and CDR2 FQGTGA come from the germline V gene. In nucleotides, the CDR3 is TGTGCCAGCAGCTTAACGCCGATGAACACTGAAGCTTTCTTT. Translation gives CASSLTPMNTEAFF.

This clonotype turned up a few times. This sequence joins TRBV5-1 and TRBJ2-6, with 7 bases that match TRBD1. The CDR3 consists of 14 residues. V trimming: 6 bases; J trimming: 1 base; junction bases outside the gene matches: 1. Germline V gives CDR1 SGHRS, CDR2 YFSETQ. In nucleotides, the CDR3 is TGCGCCAGCAAGGACAGGTCTGGGGCCAACGTCCTGACTTTC. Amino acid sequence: CASKDRSGANVLTF.

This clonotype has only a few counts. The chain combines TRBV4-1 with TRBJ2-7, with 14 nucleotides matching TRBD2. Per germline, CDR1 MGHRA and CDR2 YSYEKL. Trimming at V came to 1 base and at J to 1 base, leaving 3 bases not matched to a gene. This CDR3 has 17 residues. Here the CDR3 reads CASSQGTSGRFSYEQYF. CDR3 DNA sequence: TGCGCCAGCAGCCAAGGGACTAGCGGGAGGTTTTCCTACGAGCAGTACTTC.

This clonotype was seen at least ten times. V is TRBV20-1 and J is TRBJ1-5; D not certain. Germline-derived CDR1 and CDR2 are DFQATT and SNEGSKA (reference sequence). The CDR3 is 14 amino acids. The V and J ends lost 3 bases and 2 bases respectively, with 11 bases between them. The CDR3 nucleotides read TGCAGTGCTAGCCCGGCGCTAGGCAATCAGCCCCAGCATTTT. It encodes CSASPALGNQPQHF.

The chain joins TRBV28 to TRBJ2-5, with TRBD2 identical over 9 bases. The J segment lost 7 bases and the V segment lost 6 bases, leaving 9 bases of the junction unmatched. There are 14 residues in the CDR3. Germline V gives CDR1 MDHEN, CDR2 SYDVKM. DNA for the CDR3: TGTGCCAGCAGCCGTCTGGGCGGGGGGGGGACCCAGTACTTC. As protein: CASSRLGGGGTQYF.

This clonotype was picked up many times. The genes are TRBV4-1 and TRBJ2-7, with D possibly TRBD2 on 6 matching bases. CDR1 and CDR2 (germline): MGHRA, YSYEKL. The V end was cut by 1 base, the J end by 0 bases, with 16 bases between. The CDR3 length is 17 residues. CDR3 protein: CASSQGLLARSSYEQYF. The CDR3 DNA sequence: TGCGCCAGCAGCCAAGGGCTCCTAGCGCGAAGCTCCTACGAGCAGTACTTC.

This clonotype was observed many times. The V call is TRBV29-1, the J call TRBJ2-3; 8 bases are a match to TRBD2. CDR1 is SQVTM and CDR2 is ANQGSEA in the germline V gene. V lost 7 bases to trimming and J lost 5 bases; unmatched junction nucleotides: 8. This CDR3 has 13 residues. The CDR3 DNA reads TGCAGCGGGACTAGCAGTTTGGTAGATACGCAGTATTTT. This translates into CSGTSSLVDTQYF.

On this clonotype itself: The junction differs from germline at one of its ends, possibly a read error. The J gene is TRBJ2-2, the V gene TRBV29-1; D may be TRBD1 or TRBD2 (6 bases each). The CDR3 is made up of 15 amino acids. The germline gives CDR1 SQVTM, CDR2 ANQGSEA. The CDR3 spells CSVEEGVSKTGELFF. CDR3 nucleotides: TGCAGCGTTGAGGAGGGGGTATCGAAGACCGGGGAGCTGTTTTTT.

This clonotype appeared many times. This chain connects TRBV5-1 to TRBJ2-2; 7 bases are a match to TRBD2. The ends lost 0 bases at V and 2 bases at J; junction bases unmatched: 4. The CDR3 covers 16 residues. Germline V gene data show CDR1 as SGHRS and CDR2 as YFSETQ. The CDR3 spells CASSLVGTTNTGELFF. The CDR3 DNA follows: TGCGCCAGCAGCTTGGTCGGGACTACCAACACCGGGGAGCTGTTTTTT.

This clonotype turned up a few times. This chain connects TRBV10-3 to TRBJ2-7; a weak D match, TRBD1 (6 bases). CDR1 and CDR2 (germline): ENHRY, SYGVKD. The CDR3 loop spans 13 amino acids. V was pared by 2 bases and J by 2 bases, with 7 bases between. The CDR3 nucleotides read TGTGCCATCAGTGAGGACAGGCCCTACGAGCAGTACTTC. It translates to CAISEDRPYEQYF.

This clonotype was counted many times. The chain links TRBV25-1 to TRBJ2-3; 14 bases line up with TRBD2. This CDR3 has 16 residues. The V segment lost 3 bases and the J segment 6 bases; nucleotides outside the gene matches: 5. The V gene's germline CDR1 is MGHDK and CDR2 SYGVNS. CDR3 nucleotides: TGTGCCAGCAGTGAGACTAGCGGGAGGGCCGCGGATACGCAGTATTTT. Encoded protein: CASSETSGRAADTQYF. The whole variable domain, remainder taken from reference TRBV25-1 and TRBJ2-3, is EADIYQTPRYLVIGTGKKITLECSQTMGHDKMYWYQQDPGMELHLIHYSYGVNSTEKGDLSSESTVSRIRTEHFPLTLESARPSHTSQYLCASSETSGRAADTQYFGPGTRLTVL.

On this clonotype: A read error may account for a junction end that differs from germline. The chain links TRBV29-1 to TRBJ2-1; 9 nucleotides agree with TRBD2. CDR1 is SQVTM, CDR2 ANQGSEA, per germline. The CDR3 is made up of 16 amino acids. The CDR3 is CSVEGTSRGSSNEQFF. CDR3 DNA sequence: TGCAGCGTTGAGGGGACTAGCCGGGGTTCCTCCAATGAGCAGTTCTTC.

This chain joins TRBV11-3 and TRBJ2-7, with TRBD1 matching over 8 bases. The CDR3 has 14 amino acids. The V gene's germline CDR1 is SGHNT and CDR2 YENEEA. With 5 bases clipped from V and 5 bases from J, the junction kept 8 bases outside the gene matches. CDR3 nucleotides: TGTGCCAGCAGCGCGGACAGGGCCGGGAACGAGCAGTACTTC. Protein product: CASSADRAGNEQYF.

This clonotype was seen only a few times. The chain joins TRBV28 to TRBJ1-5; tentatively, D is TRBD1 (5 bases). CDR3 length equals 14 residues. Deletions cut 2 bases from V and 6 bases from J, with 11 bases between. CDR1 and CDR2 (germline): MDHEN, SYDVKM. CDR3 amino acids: CASSLPGLVQPQHF. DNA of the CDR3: TGTGCCAGCAGTTTACCGGGACTCGTTCAGCCCCAGCATTTT.

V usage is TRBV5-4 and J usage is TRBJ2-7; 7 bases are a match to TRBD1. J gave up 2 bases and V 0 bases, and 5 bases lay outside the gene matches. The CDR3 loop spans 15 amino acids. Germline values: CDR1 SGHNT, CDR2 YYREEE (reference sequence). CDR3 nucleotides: TGTGCCAGCAGCTTGGGACAGGGTAACACCTACGAGCAGTACTTC. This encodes CASSLGQGNTYEQYF.

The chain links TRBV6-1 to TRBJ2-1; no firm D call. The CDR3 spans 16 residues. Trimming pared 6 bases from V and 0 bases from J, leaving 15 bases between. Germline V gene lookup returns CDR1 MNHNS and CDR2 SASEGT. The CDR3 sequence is CASSPRHWSSYNEQFF. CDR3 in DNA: TGTGCCAGCAGCCCAAGACACTGGAGCTCCTACAATGAGCAGTTCTTC.

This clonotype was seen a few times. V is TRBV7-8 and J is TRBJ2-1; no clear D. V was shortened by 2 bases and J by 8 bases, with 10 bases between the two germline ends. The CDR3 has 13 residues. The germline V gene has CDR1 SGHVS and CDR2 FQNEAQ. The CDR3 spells CASSLLGPDEQFF. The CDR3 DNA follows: TGTGCCAGCAGCTTATTGGGTCCGGATGAGCAGTTCTTC.

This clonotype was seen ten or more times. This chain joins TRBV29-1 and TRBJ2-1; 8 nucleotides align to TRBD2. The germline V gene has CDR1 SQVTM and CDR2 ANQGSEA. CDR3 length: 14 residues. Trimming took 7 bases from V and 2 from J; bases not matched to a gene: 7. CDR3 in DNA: TGCAGCGCCCGCGGGGGGATGACCTACAATGAGCAGTTCTTC. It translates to CSARGGMTYNEQFF.

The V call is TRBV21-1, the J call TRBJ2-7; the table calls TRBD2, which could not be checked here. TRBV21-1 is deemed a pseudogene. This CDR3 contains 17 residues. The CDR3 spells CASSLSVASDSSYEQYF. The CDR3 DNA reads TGTGCCAGCAGCCTAAGCGTGGCTAGCGATAGCTCCTACGAGCAGTACTTC.

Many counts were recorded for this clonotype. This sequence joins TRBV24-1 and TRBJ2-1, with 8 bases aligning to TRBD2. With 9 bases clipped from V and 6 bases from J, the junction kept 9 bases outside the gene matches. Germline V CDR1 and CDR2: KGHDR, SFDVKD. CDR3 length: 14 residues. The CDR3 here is CATPQAGVGNEQFF. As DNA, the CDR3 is TGTGCCACCCCACAAGCGGGAGTAGGCAATGAGCAGTTCTTC.

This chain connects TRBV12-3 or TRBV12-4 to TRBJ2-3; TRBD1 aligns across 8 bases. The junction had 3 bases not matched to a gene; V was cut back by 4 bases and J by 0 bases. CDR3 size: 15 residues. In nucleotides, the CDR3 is TGTGCCAGCAGTTGGACAGGGCCTAGCACAGATACGCAGTATTTT. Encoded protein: CASSWTGPSTDTQYF.